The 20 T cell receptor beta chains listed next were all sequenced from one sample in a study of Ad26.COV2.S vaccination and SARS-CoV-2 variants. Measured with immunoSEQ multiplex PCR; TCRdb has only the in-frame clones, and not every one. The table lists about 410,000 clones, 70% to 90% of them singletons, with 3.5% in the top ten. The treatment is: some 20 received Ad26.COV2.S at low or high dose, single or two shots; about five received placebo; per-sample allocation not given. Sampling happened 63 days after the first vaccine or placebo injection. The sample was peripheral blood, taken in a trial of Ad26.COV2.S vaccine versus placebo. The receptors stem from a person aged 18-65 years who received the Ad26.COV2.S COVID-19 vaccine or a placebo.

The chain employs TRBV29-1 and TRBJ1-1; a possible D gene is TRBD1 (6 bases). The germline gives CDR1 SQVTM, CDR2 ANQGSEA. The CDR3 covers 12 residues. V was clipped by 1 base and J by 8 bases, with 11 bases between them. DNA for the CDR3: TGCAGCGTTGAAGGTGGGACACTGGAAGCTTTCTTT. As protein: CSVEGGTLEAFF.

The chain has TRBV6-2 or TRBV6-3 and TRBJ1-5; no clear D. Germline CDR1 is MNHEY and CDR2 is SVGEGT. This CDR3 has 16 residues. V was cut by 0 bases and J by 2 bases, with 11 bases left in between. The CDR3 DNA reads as TGTGCCAGCAGTTACTCTGCGGGAATAGGCAATCAGCCCCAGCATTTT. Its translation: CASSYSAGIGNQPQHF.

This chain's CDR3 is CASSFQGALNTEAFF. The CDR3 bases are TGCGCCAGCAGCTTCCAGGGGGCTTTGAACACTGAAGCTTTCTTT. This rearrangement joins TRBV5-1 to TRBJ1-1; 8 bases map to TRBD1. Per germline, CDR1 SGHRS and CDR2 YFSETQ. This CDR3 comprises 15 residues. V gave up 2 bases and J gave up 0 bases; unmatched junction bases: 3.

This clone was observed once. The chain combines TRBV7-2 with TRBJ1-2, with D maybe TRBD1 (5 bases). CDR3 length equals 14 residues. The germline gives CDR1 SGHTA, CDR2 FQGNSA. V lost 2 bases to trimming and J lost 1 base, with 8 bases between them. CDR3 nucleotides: TGTGCCAGCAGCTTACGGGGGGTTAACTATGGCTACACCTTC. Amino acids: CASSLRGVNYGYTF.

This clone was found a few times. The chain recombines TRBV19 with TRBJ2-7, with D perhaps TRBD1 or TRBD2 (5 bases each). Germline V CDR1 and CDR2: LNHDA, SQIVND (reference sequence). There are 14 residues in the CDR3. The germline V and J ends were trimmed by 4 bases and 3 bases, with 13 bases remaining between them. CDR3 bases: TGTGCCAGTAGTAACCGGGACGGAGGCTACGAGCAGTACTTC. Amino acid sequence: CASSNRDGGYEQYF.

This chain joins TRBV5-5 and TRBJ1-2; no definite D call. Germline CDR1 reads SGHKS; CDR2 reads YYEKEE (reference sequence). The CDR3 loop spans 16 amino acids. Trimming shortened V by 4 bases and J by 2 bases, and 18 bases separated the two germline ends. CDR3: CASSREAGIGNYGYTF. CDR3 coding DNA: TGTGCCAGCAGCCGTGAGGCGGGAATCGGGAACTATGGCTACACCTTC.

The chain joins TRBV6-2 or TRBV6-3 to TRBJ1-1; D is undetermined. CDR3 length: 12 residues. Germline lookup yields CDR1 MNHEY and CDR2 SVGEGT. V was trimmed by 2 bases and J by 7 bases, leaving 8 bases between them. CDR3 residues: CASSYRNGEAFF. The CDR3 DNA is TGTGCCAGCAGTTACAGAAATGGTGAAGCTTTCTTT.

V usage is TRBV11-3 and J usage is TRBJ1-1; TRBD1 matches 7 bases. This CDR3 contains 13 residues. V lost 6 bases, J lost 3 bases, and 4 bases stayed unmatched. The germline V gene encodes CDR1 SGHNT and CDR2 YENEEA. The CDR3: CASRQTGDTEAFF. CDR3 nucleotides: TGTGCCAGCAGGCAAACAGGGGACACTGAAGCTTTCTTT.

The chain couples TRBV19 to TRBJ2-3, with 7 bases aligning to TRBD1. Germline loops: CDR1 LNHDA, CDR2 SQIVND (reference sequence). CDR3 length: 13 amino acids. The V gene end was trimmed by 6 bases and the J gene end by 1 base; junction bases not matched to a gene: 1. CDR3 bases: TGTGCCAGTAGAGGGGGCCGCACAGATACGCAGTATTTT. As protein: CASRGGRTDTQYF.

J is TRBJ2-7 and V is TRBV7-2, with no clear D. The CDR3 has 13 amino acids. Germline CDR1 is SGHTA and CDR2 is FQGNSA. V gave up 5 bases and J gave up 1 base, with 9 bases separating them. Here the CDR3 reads CASSRQISYEQYF. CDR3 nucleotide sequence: TGTGCCAGCAGCAGGCAGATTTCCTACGAGCAGTACTTC. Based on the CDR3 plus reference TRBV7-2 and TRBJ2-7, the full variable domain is GAGVSQSPSNKVTEKGKDVELRCDPISGHTALYWYRQSLGQGLEFLIYFQGNSAPDKSGLPSDRFSAERTGGSVSTLTIQRTQQEDSAVYLCASSRQISYEQYFGPGTRLTVT.

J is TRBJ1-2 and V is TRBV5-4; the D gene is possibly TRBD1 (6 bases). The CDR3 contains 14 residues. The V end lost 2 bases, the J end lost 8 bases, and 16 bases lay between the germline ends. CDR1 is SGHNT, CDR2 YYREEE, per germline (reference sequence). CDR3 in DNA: TGTGCCAGCAGCTTAACAGGGAGACCGGAGGGCTACACCTTC. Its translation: CASSLTGRPEGYTF.

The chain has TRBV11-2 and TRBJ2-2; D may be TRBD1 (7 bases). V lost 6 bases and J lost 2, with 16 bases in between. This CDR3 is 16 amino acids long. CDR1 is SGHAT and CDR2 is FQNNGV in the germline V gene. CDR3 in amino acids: CASRTYRGLNTGELFF. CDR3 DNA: TGTGCCAGCAGAACTTACAGGGGACTCAACACCGGGGAGCTGTTTTTT.

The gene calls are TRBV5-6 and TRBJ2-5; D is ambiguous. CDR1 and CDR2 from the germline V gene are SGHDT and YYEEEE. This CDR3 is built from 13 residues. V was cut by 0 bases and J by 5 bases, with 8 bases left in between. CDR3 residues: CASSLALRETQYF. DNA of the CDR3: TGTGCCAGCAGCTTGGCCTTAAGGGAGACCCAGTACTTC.

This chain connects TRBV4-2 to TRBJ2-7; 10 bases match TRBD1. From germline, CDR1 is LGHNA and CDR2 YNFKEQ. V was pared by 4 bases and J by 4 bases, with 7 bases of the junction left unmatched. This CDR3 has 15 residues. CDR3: CASSPGQGTDYEQYF. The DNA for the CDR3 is TGTGCCAGCAGCCCGGGACAGGGGACCGATTACGAGCAGTACTTC.

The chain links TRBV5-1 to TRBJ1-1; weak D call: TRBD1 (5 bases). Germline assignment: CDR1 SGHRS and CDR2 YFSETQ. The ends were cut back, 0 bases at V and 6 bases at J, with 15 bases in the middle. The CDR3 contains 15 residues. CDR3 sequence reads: CASSLAGVRGAEAFF. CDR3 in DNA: TGCGCCAGCAGCTTGGCGGGCGTAAGGGGAGCTGAAGCTTTCTTT.

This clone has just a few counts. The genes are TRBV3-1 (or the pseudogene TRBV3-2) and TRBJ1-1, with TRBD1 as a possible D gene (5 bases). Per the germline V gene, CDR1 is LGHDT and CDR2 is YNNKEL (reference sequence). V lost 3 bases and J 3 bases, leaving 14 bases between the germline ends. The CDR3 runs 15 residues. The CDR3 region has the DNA TGTGCCAGCAGCCATGGGGCCCGGGGATACACTGAAGCTTTCTTT. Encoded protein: CASSHGARGYTEAFF.

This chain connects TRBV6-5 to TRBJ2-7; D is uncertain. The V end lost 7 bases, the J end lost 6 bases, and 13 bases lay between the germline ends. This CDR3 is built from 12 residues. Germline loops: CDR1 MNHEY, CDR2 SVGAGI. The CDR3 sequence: CASKKPGGEQYF. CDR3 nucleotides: TGTGCCAGCAAAAAGCCAGGTGGCGAGCAGTACTTC.

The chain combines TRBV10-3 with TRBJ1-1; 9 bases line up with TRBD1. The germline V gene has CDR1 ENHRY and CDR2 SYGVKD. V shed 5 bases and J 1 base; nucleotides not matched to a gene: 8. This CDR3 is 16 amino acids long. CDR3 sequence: CAISPGQGEGNTEAFF. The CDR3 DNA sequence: TGTGCCATCAGTCCGGGACAGGGAGAGGGGAACACTGAAGCTTTCTTT.

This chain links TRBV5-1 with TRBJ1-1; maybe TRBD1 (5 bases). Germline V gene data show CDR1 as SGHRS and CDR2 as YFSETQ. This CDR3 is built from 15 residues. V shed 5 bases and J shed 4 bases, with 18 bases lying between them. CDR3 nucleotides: TGCGCCAGCAGACCCGGCGGAGGGGATGGCACTGAAGCTTTCTTT. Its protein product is CASRPGGGDGTEAFF.

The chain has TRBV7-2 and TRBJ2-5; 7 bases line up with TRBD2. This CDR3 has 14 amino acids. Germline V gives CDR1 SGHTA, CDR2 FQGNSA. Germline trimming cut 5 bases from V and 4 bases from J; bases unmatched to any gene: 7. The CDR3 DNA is TGTGCCAGCAGCGTACCCGGGGGGATAGAGACCCAGTACTTC. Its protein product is CASSVPGGIETQYF.